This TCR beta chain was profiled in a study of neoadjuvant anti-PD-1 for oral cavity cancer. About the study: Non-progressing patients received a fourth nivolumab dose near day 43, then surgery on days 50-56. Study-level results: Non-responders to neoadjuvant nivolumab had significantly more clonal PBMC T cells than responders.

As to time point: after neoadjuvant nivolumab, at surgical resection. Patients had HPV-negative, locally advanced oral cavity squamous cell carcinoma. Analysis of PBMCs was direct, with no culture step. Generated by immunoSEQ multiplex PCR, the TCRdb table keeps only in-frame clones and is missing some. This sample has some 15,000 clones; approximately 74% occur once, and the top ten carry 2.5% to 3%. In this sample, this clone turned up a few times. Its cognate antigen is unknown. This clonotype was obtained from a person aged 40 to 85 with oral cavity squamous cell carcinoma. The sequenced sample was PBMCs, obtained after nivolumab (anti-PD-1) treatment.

The chain's CDR3 is CASSGQGAYQPQHF. The DNA of the CDR3 is TGTGCCAGCAGCGGCCAGGGGGCCTACCAGCCCCAGCATTTT. The rearrangement uses TRBV5-6 and TRBJ1-5; 8 positions agree with TRBD1. V gave up 4 bases and J gave up 7 bases; unmatched junction bases: 7. The CDR3 extends over 14 amino acids. CDR1 and CDR2 (germline): SGHDT, YYEEEE.